The clone carrying this TCR beta chain appeared a few times. Its antigen remains unknown. The record originates from a study of T cell repertoires in cytomegalovirus infection. Turning to the study itself: CMV epitopes in the study were HLA-C-restricted (recently identified) and HLA-B-restricted (well studied).

TCRdb passed the reads through MiXCR, listing each CDR3 protein once. The sample lists approximately 730,000 distinct CDR3 sequences, 25% to 30% occurring once. This CDR3 spans 15 amino acids. From germline, CDR1 is SNHLY and CDR2 FYNNEI. With V trimmed by 8 bases and J by 6 bases, 13 bases remained unmatched. Points from the study as a whole: Adding up the frequency of public TCR beta families identified people who carried CMV plus the relevant HLA.

The rearrangement links TRBV2 to TRBJ2-3, with TRBD1 matching 8 bases. This TCR was recovered from a human donor in good health (CMV status not recorded). Some clones in this sample may be carry-over from other donors' samples. Sequenced here: cultured CD8+ T cells from PBMCs, sampled from culture after CMV antigen stimulation. The CDR3 DNA sequence: TGTGCCAGCCAGGGAGTTGGACAGGGTACGGATACGCAGTATTTT. This sequence encodes CASQGVGQGTDTQYF.